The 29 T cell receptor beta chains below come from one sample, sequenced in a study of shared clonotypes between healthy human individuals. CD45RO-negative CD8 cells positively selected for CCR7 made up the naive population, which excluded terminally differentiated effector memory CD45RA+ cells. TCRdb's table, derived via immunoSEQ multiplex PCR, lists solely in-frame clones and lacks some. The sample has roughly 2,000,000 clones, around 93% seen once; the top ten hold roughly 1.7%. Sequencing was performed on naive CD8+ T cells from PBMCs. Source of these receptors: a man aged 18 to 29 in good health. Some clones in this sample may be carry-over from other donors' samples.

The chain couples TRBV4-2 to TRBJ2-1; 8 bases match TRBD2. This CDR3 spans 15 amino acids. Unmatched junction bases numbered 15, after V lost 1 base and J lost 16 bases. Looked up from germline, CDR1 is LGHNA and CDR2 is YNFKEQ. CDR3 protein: CASSQGVIGRASVFF. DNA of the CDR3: TGTGCCAGCAGCCAAGGCGTGATCGGGAGGGCCTCGGTTTTCTTC.

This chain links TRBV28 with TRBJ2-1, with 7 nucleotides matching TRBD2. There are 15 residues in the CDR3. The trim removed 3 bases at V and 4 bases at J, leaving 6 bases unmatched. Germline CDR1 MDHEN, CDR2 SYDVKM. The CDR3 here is CASSFAGVAYNEQFF. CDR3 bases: TGTGCCAGCAGTTTTGCGGGAGTAGCATACAATGAGCAGTTCTTC.

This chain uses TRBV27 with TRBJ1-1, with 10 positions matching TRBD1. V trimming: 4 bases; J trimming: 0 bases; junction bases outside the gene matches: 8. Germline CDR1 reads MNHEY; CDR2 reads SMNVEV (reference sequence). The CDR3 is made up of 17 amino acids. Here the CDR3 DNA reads TGTGCCAGCAGTTCCTTACGGACAGGGGGAATGAACACTGAAGCTTTCTTT. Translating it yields CASSSLRTGGMNTEAFF.

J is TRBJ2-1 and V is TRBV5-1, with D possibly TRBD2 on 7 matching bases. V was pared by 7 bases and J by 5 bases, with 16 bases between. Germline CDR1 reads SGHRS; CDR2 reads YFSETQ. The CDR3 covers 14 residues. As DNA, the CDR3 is TGCGCCAGCCACACGCAAGGGGGGGACAATGAGCAGTTCTTC. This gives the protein CASHTQGGDNEQFF.

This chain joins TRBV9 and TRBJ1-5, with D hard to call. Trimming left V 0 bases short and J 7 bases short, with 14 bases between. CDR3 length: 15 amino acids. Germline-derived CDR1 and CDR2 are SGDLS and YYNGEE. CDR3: CASSVGDTRRQPQHF. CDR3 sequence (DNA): TGTGCCAGCAGCGTAGGAGACACTCGGCGCCAGCCCCAGCATTTT.

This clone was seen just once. The CDR3 here is CASKPQGEMGQPQHF. Written as DNA, the CDR3 is TGTGCCAGCAAACCACAAGGGGAAATGGGTCAGCCCCAGCATTTT. V gene TRBV27 combines with J gene TRBJ1-5; maybe TRBD1 (5 bases). This CDR3 contains 15 residues. The germline gives CDR1 MNHEY, CDR2 SMNVEV (reference sequence). The V end was cut by 7 bases, the J end by 6 bases, with 19 bases between.

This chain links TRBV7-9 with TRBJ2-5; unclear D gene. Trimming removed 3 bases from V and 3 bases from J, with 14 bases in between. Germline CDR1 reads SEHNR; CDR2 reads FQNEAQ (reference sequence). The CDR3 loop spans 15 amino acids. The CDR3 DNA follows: TGTGCCAGCAGCTTGAGACACAATCAAGAAGAGACCCAGTACTTC. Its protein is CASSLRHNQEETQYF.

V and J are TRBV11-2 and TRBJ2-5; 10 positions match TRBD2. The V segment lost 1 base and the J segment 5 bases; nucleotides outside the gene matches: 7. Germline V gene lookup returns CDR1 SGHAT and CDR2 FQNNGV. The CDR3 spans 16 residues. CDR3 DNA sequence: TGTGCCAGCAGCTTAGGGCCTAGCGGGAGAGGGGAGACCCAGTACTTC. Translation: CASSLGPSGRGETQYF.

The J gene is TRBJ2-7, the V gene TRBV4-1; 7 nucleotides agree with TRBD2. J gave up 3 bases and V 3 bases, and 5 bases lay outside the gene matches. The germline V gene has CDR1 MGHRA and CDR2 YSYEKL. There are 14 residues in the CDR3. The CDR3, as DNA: TGCGCCAGCAGCCAGACTGGGGGGGACTACGAGCAGTACTTC. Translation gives CASSQTGGDYEQYF.

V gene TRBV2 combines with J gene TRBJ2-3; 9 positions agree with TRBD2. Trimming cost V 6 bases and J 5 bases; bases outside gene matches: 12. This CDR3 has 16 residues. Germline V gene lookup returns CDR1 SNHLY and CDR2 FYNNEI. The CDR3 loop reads CASRPSGEGLRDTQYF. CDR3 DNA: TGTGCCAGCAGACCTAGCGGGGAGGGCCTCAGAGATACGCAGTATTTT.

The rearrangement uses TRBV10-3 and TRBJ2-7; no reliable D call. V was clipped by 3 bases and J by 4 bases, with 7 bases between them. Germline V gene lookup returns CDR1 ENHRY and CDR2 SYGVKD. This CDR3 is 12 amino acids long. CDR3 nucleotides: TGTGCCATCAGTGACTCTATATACGAGCAGTACTTC. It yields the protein CAISDSIYEQYF.

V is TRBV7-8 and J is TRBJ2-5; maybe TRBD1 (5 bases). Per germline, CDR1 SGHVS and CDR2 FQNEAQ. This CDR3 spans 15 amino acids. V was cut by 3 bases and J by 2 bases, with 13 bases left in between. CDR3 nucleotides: TGTGCCAGCAGCTTTCAGGGTCACCGGCAAGAGACCCAGTACTTC. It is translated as CASSFQGHRQETQYF.

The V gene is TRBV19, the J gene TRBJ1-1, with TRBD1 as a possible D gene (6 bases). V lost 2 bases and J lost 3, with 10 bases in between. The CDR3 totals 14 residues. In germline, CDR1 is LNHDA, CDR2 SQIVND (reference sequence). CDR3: CASSIYRDHTEAFF. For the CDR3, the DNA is TGTGCCAGTAGTATATACAGGGATCACACTGAAGCTTTCTTT.

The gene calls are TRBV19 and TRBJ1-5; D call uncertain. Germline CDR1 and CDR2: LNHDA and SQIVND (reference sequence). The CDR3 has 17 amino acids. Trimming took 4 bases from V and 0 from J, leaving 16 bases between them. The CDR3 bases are TGTGCCAGTAGTACGCTCGCCGGGATACTTAGCAATCAGCCCCAGCATTTT. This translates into CASSTLAGILSNQPQHF.

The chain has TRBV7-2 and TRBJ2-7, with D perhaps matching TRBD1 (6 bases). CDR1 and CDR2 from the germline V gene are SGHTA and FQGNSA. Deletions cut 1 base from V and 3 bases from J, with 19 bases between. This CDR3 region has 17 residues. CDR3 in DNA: TGTGCCAGCAGCTTAGAGACCGGACAAGGGGGATACTACGAGCAGTACTTC. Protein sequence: CASSLETGQGGYYEQYF.

The CDR3 protein is CASSPGQGIYGYTF. In DNA form, the CDR3 reads TGTGCCAGCAGTCCAGGACAGGGGATCTATGGCTACACCTTC. The chain links TRBV27 to TRBJ1-2; 9 nucleotides match TRBD1. Losses at the gene ends were 5 bases for V and 4 bases for J; bases not matched to a gene: 5. The germline V gene has CDR1 MNHEY and CDR2 SMNVEV (reference sequence). This CDR3 spans 14 amino acids.

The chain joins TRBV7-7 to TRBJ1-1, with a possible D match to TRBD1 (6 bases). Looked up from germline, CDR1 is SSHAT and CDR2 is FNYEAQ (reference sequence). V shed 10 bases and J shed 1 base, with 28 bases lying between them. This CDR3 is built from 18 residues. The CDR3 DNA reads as TGTGCCACCGATCCCCCTGAGGAACAGGGCCCGAGGAACACTGAAGCTTTCTTT. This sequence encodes CATDPPEEQGPRNTEAFF.

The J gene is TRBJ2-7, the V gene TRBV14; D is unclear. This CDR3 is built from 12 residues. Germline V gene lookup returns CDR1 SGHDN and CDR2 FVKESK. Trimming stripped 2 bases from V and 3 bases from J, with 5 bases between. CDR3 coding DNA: TGTGCCAGCAGCCAACGTAACTACGAGCAGTACTTC. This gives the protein CASSQRNYEQYF.

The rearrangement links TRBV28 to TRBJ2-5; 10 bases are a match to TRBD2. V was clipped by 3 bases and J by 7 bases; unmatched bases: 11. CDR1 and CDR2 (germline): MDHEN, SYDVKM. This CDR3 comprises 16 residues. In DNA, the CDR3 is TGTGCCAGCAGTTTCCTGCTAGCGGGAGAGCTGTGGACCCAGTACTTC. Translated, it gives CASSFLLAGELWTQYF.

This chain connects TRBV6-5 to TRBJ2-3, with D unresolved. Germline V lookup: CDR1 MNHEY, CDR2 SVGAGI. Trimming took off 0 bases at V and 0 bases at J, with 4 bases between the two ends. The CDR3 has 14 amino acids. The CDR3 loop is CASSYSISTDTQYF. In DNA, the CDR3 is TGTGCCAGCAGTTACTCGATCAGCACAGATACGCAGTATTTT.

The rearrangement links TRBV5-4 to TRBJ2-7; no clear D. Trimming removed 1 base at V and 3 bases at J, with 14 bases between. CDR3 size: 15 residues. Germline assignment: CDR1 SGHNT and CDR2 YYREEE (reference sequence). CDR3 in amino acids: CASSLKREKHYEQYF. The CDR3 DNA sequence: TGTGCCAGCAGCTTGAAGAGAGAAAAACACTACGAGCAGTACTTC.

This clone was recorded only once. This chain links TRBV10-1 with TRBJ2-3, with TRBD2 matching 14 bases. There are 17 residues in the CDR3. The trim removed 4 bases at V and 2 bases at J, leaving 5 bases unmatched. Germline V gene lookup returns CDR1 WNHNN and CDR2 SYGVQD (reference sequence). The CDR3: CASSVGTSGRYTDTQYF. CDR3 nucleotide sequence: TGCGCCAGCAGTGTAGGGACTAGCGGGAGATACACAGATACGCAGTATTTT.

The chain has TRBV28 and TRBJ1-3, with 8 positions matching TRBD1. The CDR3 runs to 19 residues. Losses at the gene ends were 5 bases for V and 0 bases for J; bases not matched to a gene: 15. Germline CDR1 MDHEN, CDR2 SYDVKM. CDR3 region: CASSPGTGGWAASGNTIYF. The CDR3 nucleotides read TGTGCCAGCAGTCCCGGGACAGGCGGATGGGCAGCCTCTGGAAACACCATATATTTT. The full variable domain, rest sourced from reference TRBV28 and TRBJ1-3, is DVKVTQSSRYLVKRTGEKVFLECVQDMDHENMFWYRQDPGLGLRLIYFSYDVKMKEKGDIPEGYSVSREKKERFSLILESASTNQTSMYLCASSPGTGGWAASGNTIYFGEGSWLTVV.

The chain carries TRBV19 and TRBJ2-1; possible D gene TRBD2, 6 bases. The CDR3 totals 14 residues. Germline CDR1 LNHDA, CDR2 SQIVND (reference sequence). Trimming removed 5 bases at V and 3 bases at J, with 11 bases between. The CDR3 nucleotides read TGTGCCAGTAGTGGCGGGACGAGCTACAATGAGCAGTTCTTC. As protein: CASSGGTSYNEQFF.

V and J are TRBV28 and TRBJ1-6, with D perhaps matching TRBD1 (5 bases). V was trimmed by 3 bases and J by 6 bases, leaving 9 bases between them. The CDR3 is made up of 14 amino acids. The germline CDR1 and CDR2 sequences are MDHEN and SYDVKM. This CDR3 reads CASSLAGSNSPLHF. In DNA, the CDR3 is TGTGCCAGCAGTTTGGCAGGGAGTAATTCACCCCTCCACTTT. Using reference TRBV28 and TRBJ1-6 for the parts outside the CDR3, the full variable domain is DVKVTQSSRYLVKRTGEKVFLECVQDMDHENMFWYRQDPGLGLRLIYFSYDVKMKEKGDIPEGYSVSREKKERFSLILESASTNQTSMYLCASSLAGSNSPLHFGNGTRLTVT.

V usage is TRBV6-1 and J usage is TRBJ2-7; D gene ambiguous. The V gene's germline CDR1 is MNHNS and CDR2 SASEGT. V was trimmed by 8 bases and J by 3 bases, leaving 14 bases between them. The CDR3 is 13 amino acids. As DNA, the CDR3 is TGTGCCAGCTGGAGTTACGAAGACTACGAGCAGTACTTC. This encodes CASWSYEDYEQYF.

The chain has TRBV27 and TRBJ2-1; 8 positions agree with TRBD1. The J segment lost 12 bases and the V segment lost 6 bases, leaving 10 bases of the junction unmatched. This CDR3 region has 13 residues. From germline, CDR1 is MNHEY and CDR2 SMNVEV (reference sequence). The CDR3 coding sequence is TGTGCCAGCAGCGAACAGGGGGGCGAAGGGCAGTTCTTC. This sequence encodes CASSEQGGEGQFF.

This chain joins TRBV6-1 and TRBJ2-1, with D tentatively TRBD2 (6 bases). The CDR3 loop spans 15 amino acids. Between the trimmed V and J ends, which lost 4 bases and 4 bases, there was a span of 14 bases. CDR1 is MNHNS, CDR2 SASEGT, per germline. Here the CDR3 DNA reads TGTGCCAGCAGTGCCTGGAGCGGGCCTTACAATGAGCAGTTCTTC. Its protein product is CASSAWSGPYNEQFF.

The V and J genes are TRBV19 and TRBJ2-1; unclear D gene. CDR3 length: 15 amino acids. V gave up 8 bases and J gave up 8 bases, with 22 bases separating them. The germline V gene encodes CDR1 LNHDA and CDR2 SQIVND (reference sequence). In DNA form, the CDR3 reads TGTGCCAGTGGACGGAGCCCACTCCTAACCGATGAGCAGTTCTTC. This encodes CASGRSPLLTDEQFF.